This TCR beta chain was captured in a study of OX40 agonist ivuxolimab in advanced cancers. About the research overall: It was permissible to have had prior anti-PD-1, anti-PD-L1 or anti-CTLA-4 therapy, and around 40% had some. Three dose-escalation patients had partial responses: one with hepatocellular carcinoma and two with cutaneous melanoma.

Only in-frame clones appear in the TCRdb table, and some are missing; sequencing was by immunoSEQ multiplex PCR. The sample lists 60,000 to 75,000 clones; roughly 84% were seen once. For this clone: Its target is unknown.

Prior autoimmune disease or systemic immunosuppression barred patients. Findings of the study overall: Average numbers of expanded clones were greater in CD8+ T cells than in CD4+.

This TCR derives from an adult with an advanced solid tumor such as melanoma, head and neck, liver or kidney cancer. The sample in question was CD4+ or CD8+ T cells sorted from blood, obtained in a trial of the OX40 agonist ivuxolimab.

The CDR3 region is CASSVGAGHTEAFF. The CDR3 nucleotides read TGTGCCAGCAGCGTAGGAGCAGGGCATACTGAAGCTTTCTTT. The chain employs TRBV9 and TRBJ1-1; weak D call: TRBD1 (5 bases). Trimming took off 0 bases at V and 5 bases at J, with 11 bases between the two ends. This CDR3 region has 14 residues. Germline V gene lookup returns CDR1 SGDLS and CDR2 YYNGEE.